This record concerns one TCR beta chain sequence. What it binds is not known. The sample comes from a study of shared clonotypes between healthy human individuals. Overall study results and limits: Generally, estimated richness proved larger in naive subsets than it did in memory subsets. Compared with clonotypes that all four donors shared, non-shared clonotypes had lower generation probabilities.

Every immunoSEQ plate was one replicate of a subset's evenly spread DNA. Generated by immunoSEQ multiplex PCR, the TCRdb table keeps only in-frame clones and is missing some. The sample holds roughly 2,300,000 clones, just under 95% seen once. The CDR3 runs 19 residues. Trimming removed 2 bases from V and 0 bases from J; junction bases left unmatched: 10. CDR1 and CDR2 (germline): SGHRS, YFSETQ. Everyone who donated was a Caucasian adult who lived in Nashville, Tennessee. This TCR was recovered from a young man in good health. Some clones in this sample may be carry-over from other donors' samples. The sequenced sample consisted of naive CD4+ T cells from PBMCs. Subset reported: CD45RA+ positively selected. This chain links TRBV5-1 with TRBJ2-2; the match to TRBD2 covers 10 bases. The CDR3 DNA sequence: TGCGCCAGCAGCTTACCGCGCCTGACTAGCGGGTCGAACACCGGGGAGCTGTTTTTT. This sequence encodes CASSLPRLTSGSNTGELFF.